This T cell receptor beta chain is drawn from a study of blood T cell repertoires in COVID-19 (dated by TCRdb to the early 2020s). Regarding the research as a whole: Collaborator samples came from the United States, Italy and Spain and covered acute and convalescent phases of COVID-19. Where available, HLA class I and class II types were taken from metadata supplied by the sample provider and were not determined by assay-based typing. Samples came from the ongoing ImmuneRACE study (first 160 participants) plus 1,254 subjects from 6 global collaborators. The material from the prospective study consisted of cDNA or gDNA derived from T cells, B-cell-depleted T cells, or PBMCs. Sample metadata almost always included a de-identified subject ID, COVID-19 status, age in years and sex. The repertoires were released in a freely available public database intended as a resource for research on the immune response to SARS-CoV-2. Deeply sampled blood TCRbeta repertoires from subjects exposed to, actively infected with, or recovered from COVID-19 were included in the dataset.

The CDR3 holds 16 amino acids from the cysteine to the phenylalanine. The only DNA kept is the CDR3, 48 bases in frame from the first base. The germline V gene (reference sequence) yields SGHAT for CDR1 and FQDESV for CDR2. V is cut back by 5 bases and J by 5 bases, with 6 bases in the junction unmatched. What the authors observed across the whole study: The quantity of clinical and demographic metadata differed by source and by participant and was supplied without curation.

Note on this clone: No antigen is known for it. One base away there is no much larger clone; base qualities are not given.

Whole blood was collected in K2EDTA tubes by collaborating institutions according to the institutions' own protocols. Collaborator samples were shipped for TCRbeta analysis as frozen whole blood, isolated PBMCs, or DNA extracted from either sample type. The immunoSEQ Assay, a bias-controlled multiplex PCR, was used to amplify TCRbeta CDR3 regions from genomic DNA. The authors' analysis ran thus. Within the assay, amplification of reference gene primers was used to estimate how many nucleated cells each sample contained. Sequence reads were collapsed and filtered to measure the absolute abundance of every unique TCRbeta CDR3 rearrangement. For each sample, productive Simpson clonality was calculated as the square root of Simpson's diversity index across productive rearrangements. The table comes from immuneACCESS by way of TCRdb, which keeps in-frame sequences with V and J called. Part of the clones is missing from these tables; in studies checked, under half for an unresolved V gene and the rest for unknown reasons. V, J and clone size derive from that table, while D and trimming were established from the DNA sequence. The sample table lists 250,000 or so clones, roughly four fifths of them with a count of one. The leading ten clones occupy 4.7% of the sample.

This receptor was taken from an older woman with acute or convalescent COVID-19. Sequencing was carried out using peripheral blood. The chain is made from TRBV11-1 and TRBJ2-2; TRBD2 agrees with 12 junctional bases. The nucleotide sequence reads TGTGCCAGCAGCGCTAGCGGGGGGGCAAGGACCGGGGAGCTGTTTTTT. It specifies CASSASGGARTGELFF.